One TCR beta chain is described in this entry. Its target is not known. This specimen comes from a study of cytomegalovirus exposure and HLA in healthy donors. The overall study: Counted in an early data release were roughly 87 million unique TCRs from HLA-typed donors. The study's findings and limits: TCR beta V- and J-gene trimming was later associated with a missense DCLRE1C variant.

Vbeta (60) and Jbeta (13) primers were used in the PCR. Clones were read by immunoSEQ multiplex PCR, and TCRdb kept only the in-frame ones, dropping some. The table has 100,000 or so clones, more than 55% seen once. This clonotype originated in a woman younger than 45 in good health and CMV-seropositive. The specimen sequenced was PBMCs.

Here the CDR3 reads CASSPRTSGGTDTQYF. DNA of the CDR3: TGTGCCAGCTCACCCCGGACTAGCGGGGGAACAGATACGCAGTATTTT. The gene calls are TRBV18 and TRBJ2-3; 13 bases map to TRBD2. Germline V gene data show CDR1 as KGHSH and CDR2 as LQKENI. The CDR3 is 16 amino acids. V was clipped by 3 bases and J by 3 bases; unmatched bases: 3. Full variable domain (remainder filled in from reference TRBV18 and TRBJ2-3): NAGVMQNPRHLVRRRGQEARLRCSPMKGHSHVYWYRQLPEEGLKFMVYLQKENIIDESGMPKERFSAEFPKEGPSILRIQQVVRGDSAAYFCASSPRTSGGTDTQYFGPGTRLTVL.